The clone carrying this T cell receptor beta chain was counted ten times or more. The data belong to a study of T-cell reconstitution after alpha-beta-depleted transplantation in children. As it was prepared, the TCRbeta library received unique molecular identifiers. TCRdb redid the calling of the PCR reads with MiXCR, one entry per CDR3 protein. The table lists roughly 670,000 distinct CDR3 sequences, less than 15% of them singletons. Trimming left V 4 bases short and J 0 bases short, with 13 bases between. The CDR3 totals 14 residues. CDR1 and CDR2 (germline): SQVTM, ANQGSEA. Sample: PBMCs, taken before TCRalphabeta/CD19-depleted stem cell transplant. This sequence was found in a girl aged 2 to 10 with congenital amegakaryocytic thrombocytopenia, due to receive a stem cell transplant. The rearrangement joins TRBV29-1 to TRBJ2-7; tentatively, D is TRBD1 or TRBD2 (5 bases each). Here the CDR3 reads CSVAVGVPSYEQYF. The CDR3 DNA reads as TGCAGCGTTGCGGTGGGGGTTCCCTCCTACGAGCAGTACTTC.